The 17 T cell receptor beta chains below were found in one sample sequenced in a study of PD-1 blockade in classical Hodgkin lymphoma. The time point was: cycle 4 day 1 (C4D1), after 6 weeks of nivolumab. With no exception, relapse followed autologous stem cell transplantation in all patients, and brentuximab vedotin exposure varied. The assay was immunoSEQ multiplex PCR, and TCRdb's table has in-frame clones only and misses some. Of tens of thousands of clones in the sample, 90% were seen once. The source material was peripheral blood mononuclear cells (PBMCs), sampled before the fourth cycle of nivolumab. The receptors come from a human donor with classical Hodgkin lymphoma.

The chain recombines TRBV7-9 with TRBJ1-2; no definite D call. Germline CDR1 is SEHNR and CDR2 is FQNEAQ (reference sequence). Between the trimmed V and J ends, which lost 5 bases and 4 bases, there was a span of 14 bases. The CDR3 is made up of 14 amino acids. For the CDR3, the DNA is TGTGCCAGCAGCCCCGACGGAATGGTCTATGGCTACACCTTC. Amino acid sequence: CASSPDGMVYGYTF.

This sequence joins TRBV4-2 and TRBJ1-1; TRBD1 might be the D (6 bases). Germline values: CDR1 LGHNA, CDR2 YNFKEQ. V shed 4 bases and J shed 3 bases, with 21 bases lying between them. The CDR3 consists of 17 residues. In DNA form, the CDR3 reads TGTGCCAGCAGCCCCTCGATAGGGGGGGCAGGGGACACTGAAGCTTTCTTT. Translation: CASSPSIGGAGDTEAFF.

CDR3 sequence: CASSDGYNQPQHF. As DNA, the CDR3 is TGTGCCAGCAGCGATGGCTACAATCAGCCCCAGCATTTT. The gene calls are TRBV5-8 and TRBJ1-5; no clear D gene. V lost 4 bases, J lost 3 bases, and 8 bases lay in between. Germline CDR1 and CDR2: SGHTS and YDEGEE. CDR3 size: 13 residues.

The V call is TRBV30, the J call TRBJ1-2; D is perhaps TRBD1 (5 bases). V was trimmed by 0 bases and J by 1 base, leaving 18 bases between them. This CDR3 is 17 amino acids long. CDR1 is GTSNPN, CDR2 SVGIG, per germline (reference sequence). The CDR3 region is CAWSVLPRGGFNYGYTF. In DNA, the CDR3 is TGTGCCTGGAGTGTATTGCCCCGGGGCGGATTTAACTATGGCTACACCTTC.

In DNA, the CDR3 is TGTGCCTGGAGTCCCAGGGCCTTTGGCTACACCTTC. Its translation: CAWSPRAFGYTF. J is TRBJ1-2 and V is TRBV30, with a weak D call TRBD1 (5 bases). The length of the CDR3 is 12 residues. Between the trimmed V and J ends, which lost 2 bases and 7 bases, there was a span of 11 bases. The germline CDR1 and CDR2 sequences are GTSNPN and SVGIG (reference sequence).

This rearrangement joins TRBV4-2 to TRBJ1-2; no firm D call. V was shortened by 5 bases and J by 8 bases, with 12 bases between the two germline ends. This CDR3 comprises 12 residues. Germline CDR1 reads LGHNA; CDR2 reads YNFKEQ. This CDR3 reads CASSNAVGGYTF. CDR3 DNA sequence: TGTGCCAGCAGCAACGCAGTGGGCGGCTACACCTTC.

The chain is built from TRBV4-2 and TRBJ1-2; a possible D gene is TRBD1 (5 bases). Germline assignment: CDR1 LGHNA and CDR2 YNFKEQ. The CDR3 totals 14 residues. V lost 4 bases to trimming and J lost 4 bases, with 13 bases between them. CDR3 in DNA: TGTGCCAGCAGCCCGTCCGGACATAGCTATGGCTACACCTTC. Amino acids: CASSPSGHSYGYTF.

The CDR3 nucleotides are TGTGCCAGCAGCTTCTCAGGTGAACCCTATGGCTACACCTTC. Translated, it gives CASSFSGEPYGYTF. This rearrangement joins TRBV5-5 to TRBJ1-2; D unclear. Germline lookup yields CDR1 SGHKS and CDR2 YYEKEE (reference sequence). The CDR3 has 14 residues. V was clipped by 2 bases and J by 4 bases, with 12 bases between them.

This clone has only one observation. The chain joins TRBV19 to TRBJ1-5, with D possibly matching TRBD1 (6 bases). Trimming pared 4 bases from V and 4 bases from J, leaving 11 bases between. Germline CDR1 and CDR2: LNHDA and SQIVND (reference sequence). CDR3 length: 14 residues. The CDR3 DNA reads TGTGCCAGTAGTACCACAGGGAGAAATCAGCCCCAGCATTTT. Protein product: CASSTTGRNQPQHF.

This clone was seen a few times. This rearrangement joins TRBV2 to TRBJ2-2, with a weak D call TRBD2 (6 bases). The CDR3 is made up of 15 amino acids. V lost 6 bases, J lost 4 bases, and 15 bases lay in between. CDR1 SNHLY and CDR2 FYNNEI come from the germline V gene. The CDR3 spells CASSNPGGFTGELFF. CDR3 in DNA: TGTGCCAGCAGCAACCCTGGGGGGTTCACCGGGGAGCTGTTTTTT.

The V gene is TRBV7-7, the J gene TRBJ2-1, with D uncertain. Germline V lookup: CDR1 SSHAT, CDR2 FNYEAQ (reference sequence). This CDR3 is built from 13 residues. V dropped 5 bases and J dropped 0 bases, with 5 bases sitting between them. CDR3 in DNA: TGTGCCAGCAGCACGAGCTCCTACAATGAGCAGTTCTTC. Its protein is CASSTSSYNEQFF.

CDR3 sequence: CASSQDGFSGNTIYF. CDR3 bases: TGCGCCAGCAGCCAAGATGGGTTCTCTGGAAACACCATATATTTT. The chain has TRBV4-1 and TRBJ1-3; unclear D gene. Germline V lookup: CDR1 MGHRA, CDR2 YSYEKL. CDR3 length: 15 amino acids. V was pared by 0 bases and J by 0 bases, with 6 bases between.

The V call is TRBV28, the J call TRBJ1-6; 7 positions agree with TRBD1. The V and J ends lost 3 bases and 6 bases, in that order; junction bases with no gene match: 2. Per germline, CDR1 MDHEN and CDR2 SYDVKM. The CDR3 covers 14 residues. As DNA, the CDR3 is TGTGCCAGCAGTTTTTGGGACAGTAATTCACCCCTCCACTTT. It codes for CASSFWDSNSPLHF.

The J gene is TRBJ1-1, the V gene TRBV5-1, with TRBD1 matching over 8 bases. V shed 0 bases and J 5 bases; nucleotides not matched to a gene: 6. CDR3 size: 15 residues. CDR1 SGHRS and CDR2 YFSETQ come from the germline V gene. CDR3 nucleotides: TGCGCCAGCAGCTTGGCCGCGACAGGGGTGACTGAAGCTTTCTTT. Its translation: CASSLAATGVTEAFF.

The rearrangement uses TRBV10-3 and TRBJ2-5; D ambiguous. The V end lost 3 bases, the J end lost 5 bases, and 10 bases lay between the germline ends. The CDR3 length is 13 residues. Germline V gene data show CDR1 as ENHRY and CDR2 as SYGVKD. The CDR3 DNA sequence: TGTGCCATCAGTGAAGGTGGGTCGGAGACCCAGTACTTC. Translating gives CAISEGGSETQYF.

The V call is TRBV10-3, the J call TRBJ2-3, with a tentative D call TRBD1 (5 bases). Germline V gives CDR1 ENHRY, CDR2 SYGVKD. The germline V and J ends were trimmed by 2 bases and 5 bases, with 8 bases remaining between them. The CDR3 sequence is 13 residues long. The DNA of the CDR3 is TGTGCCATCAGTGAGGAAAGGGGAGATACGCAGTATTTT. Its translation: CAISEERGDTQYF.

The chain employs TRBV28 and TRBJ1-1; D unclear. Trimming shortened V by 6 bases and J by 4 bases, and 9 bases separated the two germline ends. This CDR3 region has 12 residues. Germline CDR1 reads MDHEN; CDR2 reads SYDVKM. The CDR3 spells CASSQEGTEAFF. CDR3 bases: TGTGCCAGCAGCCAGGAGGGCACTGAAGCTTTCTTT.